What follows describes a single T cell receptor beta chain. The antigen is not known. CDR3 size: 16 residues. CDR1 SGHTA and CDR2 FQGTGA come from the germline V gene. V was pared by 1 base and J by 4 bases, with 7 bases of the junction left unmatched. PBMC were collected before vaccination, two weeks after the third vaccination, and at progression. This sample is drawn from a study of glioma-infiltrating T cells after dendritic cell vaccination. General observations from the study: No direct clonality-survival link was found; a diverse polyclonal response may matter.

Up to about 2 ug genomic DNA was used for TCRB CDR3 amplification. Primers: 60 V beta forward and 13 J beta reverse. Some clones are missing from TCRdb's copy, which holds only in-frame ones; the method was immunoSEQ multiplex PCR. The top ten hold 15% to 19% of the sample, which has about 92,000 clones, 70% to 90% seen once. The specimen comprised blood, sampled before dendritic cell vaccination. The chain recombines TRBV7-3 with TRBJ2-5; 9 bases agree with TRBD1. The receptor was derived from a human donor with glioblastoma. CDR3 protein: CASSLRHSGQGETQYF. CDR3 nucleotides: TGTGCCAGCAGCTTAAGACACTCGGGACAGGGAGAGACCCAGTACTTC. The full variable domain, completed using reference TRBV7-3 and TRBJ2-5, is GAGVSQTPSNKVTEKGKYVELRCDPISGHTALYWYRQSLGQGPEFLIYFQGTGAADDSGLPNDRFFAVRPEGSVSTLKIQRTERGDSAVYLCASSLRHSGQGETQYFGPGTRLLVL.